Each of the 27 T cell receptor beta chains below was sequenced from the same sample in a study of cytomegalovirus exposure and HLA in healthy donors. With 60 Vbeta and 13 Jbeta primers, the PCR was carried out. The method was immunoSEQ multiplex PCR; TCRdb's version includes in-frame clones alone and lacks a portion of them. The sample includes approximately 220,000 clones, 60% to 85% of them seen just once. Source material: PBMCs. These receptor sequences come from a man aged 35-49 years in good health and CMV-seronegative.

The rearrangement uses TRBV5-6 and TRBJ1-2; TRBD1 matches at 7 bases. Germline trimming cut 1 base from V and 8 bases from J; bases unmatched to any gene: 8. CDR1 is SGHDT and CDR2 is YYEEEE in the germline V gene. The length of the CDR3 is 14 residues. This CDR3 is CASSLSGQPWGYTF. Written as DNA, the CDR3 is TGTGCCAGCAGCTTGTCGGGACAGCCCTGGGGCTACACCTTC.

The chain is built from TRBV28 and TRBJ2-1, with 11 nucleotides matching TRBD2. J gave up 7 bases and V 3 bases, and 8 bases lay outside the gene matches. There are 16 residues in the CDR3. The germline V gene encodes CDR1 MDHEN and CDR2 SYDVKM. Here the CDR3 reads CASSFVLAGGVNEQFF. In DNA, the CDR3 is TGTGCCAGCAGTTTCGTTCTAGCGGGAGGTGTTAATGAGCAGTTCTTC.

The chain has TRBV6-5 and TRBJ2-5, with D perhaps TRBD1 (5 bases). The CDR3 sequence is 14 residues long. The germline CDR1 and CDR2 sequences are MNHEY and SVGAGI. V lost 11 bases, J lost 5 bases, and 21 bases lay in between. The CDR3 nucleotides are TGTGCCTCCGCCAATGCAGGGTATCGGGAGACCCAGTACTTC. Amino acid sequence: CASANAGYRETQYF.

The chain uses TRBV7-3 and TRBJ2-7; D may be TRBD2 (6 bases). CDR3 length: 17 amino acids. V gave up 1 base and J gave up 5 bases, with 21 bases separating them. Germline-derived CDR1 and CDR2 are SGHTA and FQGTGA. This CDR3 is CASSLIRWQGGSHEQYF. The CDR3 nucleotides read TGTGCCAGCAGCTTAATTCGGTGGCAGGGAGGTTCCCACGAGCAGTACTTC.

The chain links TRBV19 to TRBJ1-5, with a tentative D call TRBD1 (6 bases). There are 15 residues in the CDR3. The V end lost 6 bases, the J end lost 9 bases, and 21 bases lay between the germline ends. CDR1 LNHDA and CDR2 SQIVND come from the germline V gene (reference sequence). As DNA, the CDR3 is TGTGCCAGTAGGGGAGGGGGTCCGCGCTCCACGCCCCAGCATTTT. It codes for CASRGGGPRSTPQHF.

The chain is built from TRBV7-3 and TRBJ2-6; 8 bases align to TRBD1. CDR1 SGHTA and CDR2 FQGTGA come from the germline V gene. CDR3 length equals 15 residues. J lost 4 bases, V lost 5 bases, and 4 bases had no gene match. The DNA of the CDR3 is TGTGCCAGCAGCATCAGGGGGCCCGGGGCCAACGTCCTGACTTTC. Amino acid sequence: CASSIRGPGANVLTF.

A few counts support this clone. V and J are TRBV7-3 and TRBJ2-3; TRBD1 matches at 7 bases. Germline values: CDR1 SGHTA, CDR2 FQGTGA. The CDR3 is 15 residues long. Trimming cost V 3 bases and J 0 bases; bases outside gene matches: 3. DNA of the CDR3: TGTGCCAGCAGCTTGGGGACAGCTAGCACAGATACGCAGTATTTT. Translation: CASSLGTASTDTQYF. Full variable domain (rest looked up from reference TRBV7-3 and TRBJ2-3): GAGVSQTPSNKVTEKGKYVELRCDPISGHTALYWYRQSLGQGPEFLIYFQGTGAADDSGLPNDRFFAVRPEGSVSTLKIQRTERGDSAVYLCASSLGTASTDTQYFGPGTRLTVL.

The chain employs TRBV5-4 and TRBJ2-7, with 11 bases lining up with TRBD2. The germline CDR1 and CDR2 sequences are SGHNT and YYREEE (reference sequence). V shed 0 bases, J shed 3 bases, and the junction held 8 bases outside the gene matches. This CDR3 has 17 residues. This CDR3 is CASSLDRGLAVRYEQYF. The CDR3 DNA reads TGTGCCAGCAGCTTGGACCGGGGACTAGCGGTCCGCTACGAGCAGTACTTC.

The rearrangement links TRBV7-2 to TRBJ1-2, with 10 bases identical to TRBD1. CDR3 length equals 15 residues. Germline V gene data show CDR1 as SGHTA and CDR2 as FQGNSA. V was clipped by 1 base and J by 4 bases; unmatched bases: 3. CDR3 sequence (DNA): TGTGCCAGCAGCTTAGGACAGGGGGCCAGCTATGGCTACACCTTC. Its translation is CASSLGQGASYGYTF. Full variable domain (rest looked up from reference TRBV7-2 and TRBJ1-2): GAGVSQSPSNKVTEKGKDVELRCDPISGHTALYWYRQSLGQGLEFLIYFQGNSAPDKSGLPSDRFSAERTGGSVSTLTIQRTQQEDSAVYLCASSLGQGASYGYTFGSGTRLTVV.

The chain joins TRBV30 to TRBJ2-2, with TRBD2 matching 8 bases. The V gene's germline CDR1 is GTSNPN and CDR2 SVGIG (reference sequence). The CDR3 loop spans 13 amino acids. V gave up 8 bases and J gave up 5 bases; unmatched junction bases: 7. Here the CDR3 reads CALTGGPTGELFF. CDR3 DNA sequence: TGTGCCCTAACGGGAGGGCCGACCGGGGAGCTGTTTTTT.

V is TRBV6-5 and J is TRBJ2-3; no reliable D call. V lost 6 bases to trimming and J lost 3 bases, with 13 bases between them. Germline V lookup: CDR1 MNHEY, CDR2 SVGAGI. This CDR3 region has 14 residues. CDR3 sequence: CASSWLPATDTQYF. CDR3 in DNA: TGTGCCAGCAGCTGGCTTCCTGCTACAGATACGCAGTATTTT.

V and J are TRBV4-1 and TRBJ1-2; no reliable D call. Germline V gene sequence: CDR1 MGHRA, CDR2 YSYEKL. Trimming removed 3 bases from V and 3 bases from J, with 17 bases in between. The length of the CDR3 is 16 residues. CDR3 nucleotide sequence: TGCGCCAGCAGCCATATGTTAGCACAGCGGGACTATGGCTACACCTTC. As protein: CASSHMLAQRDYGYTF.

The CDR3 region has the DNA TGTGCCAGCAGGTCCCAGGGGAGCTACAATGAGCAGTTCTTC. It codes for CASRSQGSYNEQFF. The chain links TRBV6-1 to TRBJ2-1; a possible D gene is TRBD1 (6 bases). CDR3 size: 14 residues. Trimming removed 6 bases from V and 3 bases from J, with 12 bases in between. Germline V lookup: CDR1 MNHNS, CDR2 SASEGT.

This chain connects TRBV5-1 to TRBJ2-3; tentative D call: TRBD2 (5 bases). V was shortened by 6 bases and J by 1 base, with 15 bases between the two germline ends. CDR3 size: 15 residues. Per germline, CDR1 SGHRS and CDR2 YFSETQ. Here the CDR3 DNA reads TGCGCCAGCACCTGGACTCACACAGGCACAGATACGCAGTATTTT. Amino acid sequence: CASTWTHTGTDTQYF.

The chain is built from TRBV19 and TRBJ1-1; D is undetermined. Germline V lookup: CDR1 LNHDA, CDR2 SQIVND (reference sequence). V lost 4 bases, J lost 10 bases, and 10 bases lay in between. This CDR3 is built from 11 residues. The CDR3 sequence: CASSKSAGAFF. The CDR3 coding sequence is TGTGCCAGTAGTAAGTCCGCGGGAGCTTTCTTT.

J is TRBJ2-5 and V is TRBV4-3; maybe TRBD2 (6 bases). Germline CDR1 and CDR2: LGHNA and YSLEER. V shed 0 bases and J shed 5 bases, with 13 bases lying between them. This CDR3 has 15 residues. CDR3 sequence reads: CASSQDLEGRETQYF. The CDR3 coding sequence is TGCGCCAGCAGCCAAGATCTGGAGGGTAGGGAGACCCAGTACTTC.

This chain uses TRBV7-2 with TRBJ2-7; a possible D gene is TRBD1 (6 bases). Deletions cut 5 bases from V and 6 bases from J, with 17 bases between. Germline CDR1 reads SGHTA; CDR2 reads FQGNSA. This CDR3 is built from 14 residues. The CDR3 loop reads CASSVGQQTSEQYF. For the CDR3, the DNA is TGTGCCAGCAGCGTAGGACAGCAGACATCCGAGCAGTACTTC.

The chain uses TRBV7-2 and TRBJ1-1; 9 bases map to TRBD1. Germline CDR1 SGHTA, CDR2 FQGNSA. This CDR3 has 15 residues. V gave up 4 bases and J gave up 0 bases; unmatched junction bases: 3. The CDR3 DNA follows: TGTGCCAGCAGCTCTGGGACAGGGCTGAACACTGAAGCTTTCTTT. It encodes CASSSGTGLNTEAFF.

This clone was counted once. The chain joins TRBV7-2 to TRBJ2-5, with 8 bases matching TRBD1. Germline V gene sequence: CDR1 SGHTA, CDR2 FQGNSA. V lost 4 bases to trimming and J lost 5 bases; unmatched junction nucleotides: 6. CDR3 length equals 14 residues. CDR3 coding DNA: TGTGCCAGCAGCTCCCAGGGGGCAGGGGAGACCCAGTACTTC. Protein product: CASSSQGAGETQYF.

This clone turned up a few times. This chain connects TRBV4-1 to TRBJ2-2; D remains ambiguous. Trimming pared 1 base from V and 3 bases from J, leaving 6 bases between. This CDR3 comprises 14 residues. Germline V gene sequence: CDR1 MGHRA, CDR2 YSYEKL. CDR3 sequence (DNA): TGCGCCAGCAGCCAAGTGGCCTACACCGGGGAGCTGTTTTTT. It specifies CASSQVAYTGELFF.

The chain has TRBV5-1 and TRBJ2-1, with D hard to call. Germline-derived CDR1 and CDR2 are SGHRS and YFSETQ. The CDR3 has 13 amino acids. V was clipped by 3 bases and J by 1 base, with 5 bases between them. CDR3 in amino acids: CASSSGSYNEQFF. The CDR3 DNA reads TGCGCCAGCAGCTCCGGGTCCTACAATGAGCAGTTCTTC.

The chain employs TRBV4-1 and TRBJ1-4, with 7 bases lining up with TRBD1. Germline values: CDR1 MGHRA, CDR2 YSYEKL. This CDR3 contains 14 residues. Unmatched junction bases numbered 5, after V lost 0 bases and J lost 10 bases. The CDR3 DNA sequence: TGCGCCAGCAGCCAAGAGGGACAGAGAGGAAAACTGTTTTTT. It codes for CASSQEGQRGKLFF.

The chain recombines TRBV9 with TRBJ1-1; weak D call: TRBD1 (6 bases). The CDR3 is made up of 16 amino acids. V was trimmed by 0 bases and J by 3 bases, leaving 15 bases between them. The germline V gene has CDR1 SGDLS and CDR2 YYNGEE. CDR3 region: CASSVDGGNRDTEAFF. The CDR3, as DNA: TGTGCCAGCAGCGTAGATGGTGGGAACAGGGACACTGAAGCTTTCTTT. Full variable domain (outside the CDR3, taken from reference TRBV9 and TRBJ1-1): DSGVTQTPKHLITATGQRVTLRCSPRSGDLSVYWYQQSLDQGLQFLIQYYNGEERAKGNILERFSAQQFPDLHSELNLSSLELGDSALYFCASSVDGGNRDTEAFFGQGTRLTVV.

This clone showed up just a few times. The chain carries TRBV18 and TRBJ1-1; no definite D call. The V end lost 6 bases, the J end lost 2 bases, and 7 bases lay between the germline ends. In germline, CDR1 is KGHSH, CDR2 LQKENI. The CDR3 is 12 amino acids. This chain's CDR3 is CASSPLNTEAFF. CDR3 DNA: TGTGCCAGCTCCCCGTTAAACACTGAAGCTTTCTTT.

The rearrangement uses TRBV6-5 and TRBJ2-2, with 7 bases lining up with TRBD2. From germline, CDR1 is MNHEY and CDR2 SVGAGI. The V gene end was trimmed by 6 bases and the J gene end by 3 bases; junction bases not matched to a gene: 7. The CDR3 is 15 amino acids. In DNA, the CDR3 is TGTGCCAGCAGCTTTGGGAGGGTCGACACCGGGGAGCTGTTTTTT. As protein: CASSFGRVDTGELFF.

This chain connects TRBV2 to TRBJ1-1, with 9 bases fitting TRBD1. From germline, CDR1 is SNHLY and CDR2 FYNNEI. J was trimmed by 2 bases and V by 5 bases; bases with no gene match: 3. This CDR3 is 14 amino acids long. For the CDR3, the DNA is TGTGCCAGCAGTACAGGGGGCTACAACACTGAAGCTTTCTTT. Translated, it gives CASSTGGYNTEAFF.

As DNA, the CDR3 is TGTGCCAGCAGCCAATATACTAGCGATGCTGAGCAGTTCTTC. Its translation is CASSQYTSDAEQFF. The V gene is TRBV4-2, the J gene TRBJ2-1; 7 positions match TRBD2. The CDR3 runs 14 residues. The V and J ends lost 2 bases and 9 bases, in that order; junction bases with no gene match: 7. Germline-derived CDR1 and CDR2 are LGHNA and YNFKEQ.